This paragraph covers one TCR beta chain sequence. The antigen is not known. This sample was included in a study of T cell responses to AZD1222 COVID-19 vaccine. Study-level results: Spike-specific TCR depth and breadth grew after two AZD1222 doses. In the spike-specific TCR repertoire, nearly half reportedly target unmutated variant regions.

The CDR3 loop spans 12 amino acids. V lost 1 base to trimming and J lost 3 bases, with 3 bases between them. Germline CDR1 is MGHRA and CDR2 is YSYEKL. Measured with immunoSEQ multiplex PCR; TCRdb has only the in-frame clones, and not every one. The table shows some 120,000 clones, with 90% to 95% occurring only once. The sequences come from peripheral blood, collected on day 0 of AZD1222 vaccination. This receptor was identified in an adult in good health. V and J are TRBV4-1 and TRBJ1-2; D remains unclear. DNA of the CDR3: TGCGCCAGCAGCCAAGCTCACTATGGCTACACCTTC. Translation: CASSQAHYGYTF.